This T cell receptor (beta chain) emerged from a study of beta chain features in type 1 diabetes. Study-wide findings and caveats: In all four CD4+ subsets, TCRB CDR3 length was significantly, moderately reduced in type 1 diabetes.

As to this clone: Its antigen remains unknown.

Investigators reverse transcribed all isolated RNA, so they sequenced expressed TCRB transcripts. The data were produced by immunoSEQ multiplex PCR, yet TCRdb's version contains in-frame clones alone and is incomplete. The data show hundreds of thousands of clones, under 15% seen once. This clonotype originated in a man younger than 35 with type 1 diabetes. The sample consisted of naive CD4+ T cells from blood.

CDR3 sequence: CSVHPRWQAATEAFF. The CDR3, as DNA: TGCAGCGTTCACCCAAGGTGGCAGGCCGCCACTGAAGCTTTCTTT. The rearrangement joins TRBV29-1 to TRBJ1-1; D unresolved. The germline CDR1 and CDR2 sequences are SQVTM and ANQGSEA. V gave up 5 bases and J gave up 4 bases, with 20 bases separating them. The CDR3 loop spans 15 amino acids. The whole variable domain, remainder taken from reference TRBV29-1 and TRBJ1-1, is SAVISQKPSRDICQRGTSLTIQCQVDSQVTMMFWYRQQPGQSLTLIATANQGSEATYESGFVIDKFPISRPNLTFSTLTVSNMSPEDSSIYLCSVHPRWQAATEAFFGQGTRLTVV.